This T cell receptor (beta chain) was identified during a study of CD8+ T cells in alopecia areata. RNA was extracted and reverse transcribed into cDNA as the sequencing template. Sequenced by immunoSEQ multiplex PCR; TCRdb stores in-frame clones only, minus some. The sample lists over 150,000 clones, around 63% occurring once. This CDR3 is 16 amino acids long. The junction had 11 bases not matched to a gene; V was cut back by 1 base and J by 8 bases. Germline CDR1 reads SQVTM; CDR2 reads ANQGSEA. This clonotype originated in a human donor with alopecia areata. The chain carries TRBV29-1 and TRBJ2-1; 10 bases fit TRBD2. The specimen was CD4+ T cells sorted from blood, collected at week 0. Here the CDR3 reads CSVEGVERGGTDEQFF. CDR3 bases: TGCAGCGTTGAAGGCGTTGAGCGGGGGGGAACGGATGAGCAGTTCTTC.